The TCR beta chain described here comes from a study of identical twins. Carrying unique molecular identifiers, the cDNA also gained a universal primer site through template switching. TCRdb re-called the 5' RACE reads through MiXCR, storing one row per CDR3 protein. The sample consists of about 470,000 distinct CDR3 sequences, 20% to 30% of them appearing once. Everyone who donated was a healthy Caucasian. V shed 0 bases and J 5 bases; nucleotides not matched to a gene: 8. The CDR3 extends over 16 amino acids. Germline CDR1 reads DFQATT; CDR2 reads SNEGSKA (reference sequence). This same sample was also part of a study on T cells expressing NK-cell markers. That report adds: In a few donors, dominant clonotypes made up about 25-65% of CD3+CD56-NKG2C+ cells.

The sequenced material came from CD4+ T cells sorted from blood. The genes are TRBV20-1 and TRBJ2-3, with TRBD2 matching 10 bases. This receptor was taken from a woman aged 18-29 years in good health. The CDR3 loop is CSARDVSGRAGDTQYF. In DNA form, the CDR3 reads TGCAGTGCTAGAGATGTAAGCGGGAGGGCCGGAGATACGCAGTATTTT.